Following are 17 T cell receptor beta chains from one sample sequenced in a study of blood T cells in healthy people across ages. Then a second PCR, running roughly 7 to 11 cycles, was carried out with a sample-barcoded 5' primer and a J-beta primer mix. Each CDR3 protein is one row after TCRdb ran MiXCR on the 5' RACE reads. The sample records approximately 810,000 distinct CDR3 sequences, around 28% being singletons. The sequencing input was blood. The source of these receptors is a woman older than 75 in good health.

V is TRBV11-2 and J is TRBJ2-5; D is unclear. TRBJ2-7 matches the DNA end more closely, so the J call is doubtful. Germline lookup yields CDR1 SGHAT and CDR2 FQNNGV. This CDR3 contains 16 residues. This CDR3 is CASSPQETALDYEQYF. The CDR3 region has the DNA TGTGCCAGCAGCCCACAAGAAACCGCGCTAGATTACGAGCAGTACTTC.

This clonotype was seen repeatedly, ten times or more. The V call is TRBV5-1, the J call TRBJ2-1, with TRBD2 matching 13 bases. Germline CDR1 reads SGHRS; CDR2 reads YFSETQ. The CDR3 is 17 amino acids. V was pared by 0 bases and J by 3 bases, with 3 bases of the junction left unmatched. CDR3 sequence: CASSLGLAGGNYNEQFF. The DNA of the CDR3 is TGCGCCAGCAGCTTGGGACTAGCGGGGGGCAACTACAATGAGCAGTTCTTC.

This clonotype was seen a few times. The V call is TRBV24-1, the J call TRBJ2-5; 10 nucleotides agree with TRBD1. Germline V gene sequence: CDR1 KGHDR, CDR2 SFDVKD. After removal of 2 bases from V and 11 bases from J, the junction contained 10 bases not matched to a gene. The CDR3 is made up of 15 amino acids. The CDR3 coding sequence is TGTGCCACCAGTGATTGGCGGACAGGGGGGAATGAGCAGTACTTC. This sequence encodes CATSDWRTGGNEQYF.

The chain carries TRBV25-1 and TRBJ1-2; 8 bases map to TRBD1. J was trimmed by 7 bases and V by 4 bases; bases with no gene match: 8. The CDR3 is 14 amino acids. The germline V gene has CDR1 MGHDK and CDR2 SYGVNS. CDR3 protein: CASSVGPDRVGYTF. In nucleotides, the CDR3 is TGTGCCAGCAGTGTAGGGCCGGACAGGGTTGGCTACACCTTC.

A remark on this clonotype: A much larger clone lies a single base off, so this may be a read error. The chain uses TRBV5-4 and TRBJ2-3, with 9 bases identical to TRBD2. The V segment lost 8 bases and the J segment 1 base; nucleotides outside the gene matches: 11. The CDR3 is 16 residues long. Germline V gene lookup returns CDR1 SGHNT and CDR2 YYREEE (reference sequence). In nucleotides, the CDR3 is TGTGCCAGTCGAGCACAGACTAGCGGCTGCACAGATACGCAGTATTTT. This translates into CASRAQTSGCTDTQYF.

This rearrangement joins TRBV7-9 to TRBJ2-7; 8 positions match TRBD2. V shed 3 bases, J shed 7 bases, and the junction held 11 bases outside the gene matches. The V gene's germline CDR1 is SEHNR and CDR2 FQNEAQ (reference sequence). The CDR3 has 15 residues. CDR3 loop: CASSLDGGDYNEQYF. The CDR3 DNA is TGTGCCAGCAGCTTGGACGGGGGGGACTACAATGAGCAGTACTTC. Using reference TRBV7-9 and TRBJ2-7 for the parts outside the CDR3, the full variable domain is DTGVSQNPRHKITKRGQNVTFRCDPISEHNRLYWYRQTLGQGPEFLTYFQNEAQLEKSRLLSDRFSAERPKGSFSTLEIQRTEQGDSAMYLCASSLDGGDYNEQYFGPGTRLTVT.

This chain uses TRBV6-5 with TRBJ1-2, with unresolved D. The CDR3 is 16 amino acids. Trimming took 0 bases from V and 0 from J, leaving 11 bases between them. CDR1 and CDR2 (germline): MNHEY, SVGAGI. CDR3 coding DNA: TGTGCCAGCAGTTACTCAAGGGCAGGTCCTAACTATGGCTACACCTTC. The encoded protein is CASSYSRAGPNYGYTF.

This clonotype was observed at least ten times. The gene calls are TRBV20-1 and TRBJ2-3; 11 bases are shared with TRBD2. This CDR3 comprises 16 residues. V gave up 1 base and J gave up 5 bases; unmatched junction bases: 8. Germline CDR1 and CDR2: DFQATT and SNEGSKA (reference sequence). The CDR3 region is CSARGASGGLEDTQYF. In DNA, the CDR3 is TGCAGTGCTAGAGGGGCTAGCGGGGGGCTGGAAGATACGCAGTATTTT.

V is TRBV11-2 and J is TRBJ2-7; maybe TRBD2 (6 bases). Germline CDR1 SGHAT, CDR2 FQNNGV. CDR3 length equals 14 residues. Deletions cut 3 bases from V and 7 bases from J, with 16 bases between. Here the CDR3 reads CASSFVGGTGEQYF. The CDR3 region has the DNA TGTGCCAGCAGCTTTGTTGGAGGGACGGGTGAGCAGTACTTC.

About this clonotype itself: This clone may be a read error of a much larger clone one base away. V is TRBV7-9 and J is TRBJ2-7; TRBD2 aligns across 9 bases. The germline V gene has CDR1 SEHNR and CDR2 FQNEAQ (reference sequence). The trim removed 9 bases at V and 7 bases at J, leaving 10 bases unmatched. The CDR3 runs to 13 residues. The CDR3 DNA follows: TGTGCCAGTCAGCGGGGGGACTACAATGAGCAGTACTTC. Amino acid sequence: CASQRGDYNEQYF.

The V and J genes are TRBV10-1 and TRBJ2-5; D may be TRBD1 (5 bases). CDR1 is WNHNN, CDR2 SYGVQD, per germline (reference sequence). V lost 0 bases and J 0 bases, leaving 14 bases between the germline ends. The CDR3 runs to 17 residues. The CDR3 bases are TGCGCCAGCAGTGAGTCAGGGTCCAGGGCGTACCAAGAGACCCAGTACTTC. It specifies CASSESGSRAYQETQYF.

The V gene is TRBV6-6, the J gene TRBJ2-3; 7 nucleotides agree with TRBD1. The V gene's germline CDR1 is MNHNY and CDR2 SVGAGI (reference sequence). Trimming cost V 3 bases and J 4 bases; bases outside gene matches: 1. CDR3 size: 13 residues. The CDR3 nucleotides are TGTGCCAGCAGTTATGACAGGGCAGATACGCAGTATTTT. Protein sequence: CASSYDRADTQYF.

The rearrangement uses TRBV24-1 and TRBJ1-1; D possibly corresponds to TRBD1 (5 bases). Germline V gives CDR1 KGHDR, CDR2 SFDVKD. V dropped 4 bases and J dropped 5 bases, with 16 bases sitting between them. The CDR3 runs 15 residues. The CDR3 nucleotides read TGTGCCACCAGTGACCAGAAGCGGGGGAAGACTGAAGCTTTCTTT. As protein: CATSDQKRGKTEAFF.

A remark on this clonotype: This may arise from a read error, as a much more abundant clone is one base away. The J gene is TRBJ2-3, the V gene TRBV7-2; 7 bases agree with TRBD2. The CDR3 length is 18 residues. Per germline, CDR1 SGHTA and CDR2 FQGNSA. The CDR3 protein is CAGSLSMSSGPSTDTQYF. CDR3 DNA: TGTGCCGGCAGCTTATCAATGTCTAGCGGACCCTCCACAGATACGCAGTATTTT.

This clonotype came up a few times. This rearrangement joins TRBV4-1 to TRBJ1-2, with 9 bases fitting TRBD1. The germline V gene has CDR1 MGHRA and CDR2 YSYEKL. After removal of 1 base from V and 5 bases from J, the junction contained 5 bases not matched to a gene. The CDR3 totals 15 residues. The CDR3 DNA sequence: TGCGCCAGCAGCCAAGGGACAGGGGTCCGATATGGCTACACCTTC. This translates into CASSQGTGVRYGYTF.

This clonotype has ten or more counts. The rearrangement joins TRBV20-1 to TRBJ2-5; TRBD1 agrees at 7 bases. Per germline, CDR1 DFQATT and CDR2 SNEGSKA (reference sequence). The CDR3 is 13 amino acids. V lost 5 bases to trimming and J lost 5 bases; unmatched junction nucleotides: 8. CDR3 coding DNA: TGCAGTGCTGTACGTACAGGGGCTGAGACCCAGTACTTC. This sequence encodes CSAVRTGAETQYF.

In this sample, this clonotype turned up once. The V call is TRBV4-3, the J call TRBJ2-1; TRBD2 matches at 10 bases. The junction had 7 bases not matched to a gene; V was cut back by 1 base and J by 7 bases. Germline V gene data show CDR1 as LGHNA and CDR2 as YSLEER. The CDR3 consists of 16 residues. The CDR3 loop reads CASSQALSGGWNEQFF. CDR3 bases: TGCGCCAGCAGCCAAGCCCTTAGCGGGGGGTGGAATGAGCAGTTCTTC.